This TCR beta chain is from a study of T-cell reconstitution after alpha-beta-depleted transplantation in children. The CDR3 consists of 15 residues. Between the trimmed V and J ends, which lost 2 bases and 5 bases, there was a span of 15 bases. CDR1 and CDR2 (germline): MNHEY, SVGAGI. This clonotype was seen at least ten times. Unique molecular identifiers featured in how the TCRbeta library was prepared. Each CDR3 protein gets one entry after TCRdb re-called the PCR reads with MiXCR. The repertoire holds 240,000 or so distinct CDR3 sequences, 8.2% seen once, with 6% to 7% in the top ten. Material: PBMCs, mostly from graft donor cells, obtained 180 days after TCRalphabeta/CD19-depleted stem cell transplant. The chain carries TRBV6-5 and TRBJ2-5; possibly TRBD2 for D (7 bases). The origin of this receptor is a male patient aged 5 to 17 who had a stem cell transplant for acute lymphoblastic leukemia, so the T cells may come from the graft donor. Here the CDR3 DNA reads TGTGCCAGCAGTTACGAAGGGGGGGCAGGTGAGACCCAGTACTTC. It yields the protein CASSYEGGAGETQYF.